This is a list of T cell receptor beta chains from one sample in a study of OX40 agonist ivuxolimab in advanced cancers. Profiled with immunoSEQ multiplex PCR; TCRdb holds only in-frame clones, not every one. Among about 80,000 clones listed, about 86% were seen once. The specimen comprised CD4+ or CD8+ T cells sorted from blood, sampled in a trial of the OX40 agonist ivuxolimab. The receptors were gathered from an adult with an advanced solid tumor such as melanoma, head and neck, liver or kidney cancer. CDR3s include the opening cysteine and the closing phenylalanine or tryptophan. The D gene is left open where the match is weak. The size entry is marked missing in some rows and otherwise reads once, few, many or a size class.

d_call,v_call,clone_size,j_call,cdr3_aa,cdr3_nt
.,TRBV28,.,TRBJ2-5,CASSLVFKETQYF,TGTGCCAGCAGTTTAGTATTTAAAGAGACCCAGTACTTC
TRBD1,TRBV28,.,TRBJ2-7,CASRTGQGLAEQYF,TGTGCCAGCAGGACGGGACAGGGGTTGGCCGAGCAGTACTTC
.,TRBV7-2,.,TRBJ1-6,CASSLDSSPLHF,TGTGCCAGCAGCCTGGACAGTTCACCCCTCCACTTT
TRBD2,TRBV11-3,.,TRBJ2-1,CASSLDLTSGRGNEQFF,TGTGCCAGCAGCTTAGATTTGACTAGCGGGAGGGGCAATGAGCAGTTCTTC
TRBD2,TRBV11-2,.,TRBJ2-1,CASSLGVTSGRAYEQFF,TGTGCCAGCAGCTTAGGAGTCACTAGCGGGAGGGCCTATGAGCAGTTCTTC
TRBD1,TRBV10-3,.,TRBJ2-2,CAITGQGNTGELFF,TGTGCCATCACTGGACAGGGGAACACCGGGGAGCTGTTTTTT
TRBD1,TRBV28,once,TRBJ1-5,CASSLDRVQPQHF,TGTGCCAGCAGTCTTGACAGGGTTCAGCCCCAGCATTTT
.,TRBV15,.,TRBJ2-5,CATRLVGRVDETQYF,TGTGCCACCAGGCTTGTGGGCAGGGTTGACGAGACCCAGTACTTC
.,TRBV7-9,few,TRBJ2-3,CASSLHSPTDTQYF,TGTGCCAGCAGCTTGCATAGCCCCACAGATACGCAGTATTTT
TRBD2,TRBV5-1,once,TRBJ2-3,CASSLGLAGGARTDTQYF,TGCGCCAGCAGCTTGGGACTAGCGGGAGGGGCACGCACAGATACGCAGTATTTT
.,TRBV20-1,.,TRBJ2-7,CSARGTYEQYF,TGCAGTGCTAGAGGAACATACGAGCAGTACTTC
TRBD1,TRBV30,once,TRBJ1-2,CAWSGQGNYGYTF,TGTGCCTGGTCCGGACAGGGAAACTATGGCTACACCTTC
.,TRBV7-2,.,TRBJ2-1,CASSSPPGGVVSSTWFF,TGTGCCAGCAGCTCACCACCAGGCGGAGTAGTCTCTTCAACATGGTTCTTC
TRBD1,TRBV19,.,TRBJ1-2,CASKEGTGERYGYTF,TGTGCCAGTAAAGAGGGCACAGGGGAGCGCTATGGCTACACCTTC
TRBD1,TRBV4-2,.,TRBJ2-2,CASRAGTDSTGELFF,TGTGCCAGCAGGGCCGGGACAGACTCTACGGGGGAGCTGTTTTTT
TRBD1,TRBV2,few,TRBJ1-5,CASSDRGVGQPQHF,TGTGCCAGCAGCGACAGGGGGGTCGGTCAGCCCCAGCATTTT
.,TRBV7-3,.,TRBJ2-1,CASSFLYPNDEQFF,TGTGCCAGCAGCTTCCTCTACCCGAACGATGAGCAGTTCTTC